These 11 T cell receptor beta chains were all obtained from the same sample, sequenced in a study of a mutant IDH1 vaccine in newly diagnosed glioma. Libraries were prepared by immunoSEQ multiplex PCR; TCRdb keeps only in-frame clonotypes and omits some of them. The sample records some 100,000 clones, 83% being singletons. Time point of the sample: baseline, week 1 (first vaccination visit). Treatment reported: pre-vaccination baseline after standard-of-care therapy. The source material was PBMCs, sampled from a glioma patient treated with radiotherapy, temozolomide or both. The receptors derive from a woman aged 50 to 60 with glioma.

The table lists this clone with a count of one. The chain uses TRBV7-2 and TRBJ2-5; a possible D gene is TRBD2 (5 bases). CDR1 SGHTA and CDR2 FQGNSA come from the germline V gene. V shed 5 bases and J shed 5 bases, with 15 bases lying between them. The CDR3 spans 14 residues. Written as DNA, the CDR3 is TGTGCCAGCAGCCCAAAGAGGAGGAGTGAGACCCAGTACTTC. It codes for CASSPKRRSETQYF. The full variable domain, completed using reference TRBV7-2 and TRBJ2-5, is GAGVSQSPSNKVTEKGKDVELRCDPISGHTALYWYRQSLGQGLEFLIYFQGNSAPDKSGLPSDRFSAERTGGSVSTLTIQRTQQEDSAVYLCASSPKRRSETQYFGPGTRLLVL.

This chain joins TRBV9 and TRBJ2-2, with 7 nucleotides matching TRBD1. CDR1 SGDLS and CDR2 YYNGEE come from the germline V gene. Trimming removed 2 bases from V and 1 base from J; junction bases left unmatched: 8. This CDR3 is built from 17 residues. The CDR3 reads CASSVGEQGMNTGELFF. The CDR3 bases are TGTGCCAGCAGCGTGGGGGAACAGGGGATGAACACCGGGGAGCTGTTTTTT.

V is TRBV4-2 and J is TRBJ2-7, with 7 bases aligning to TRBD2. Germline CDR1 and CDR2: LGHNA and YNFKEQ. This CDR3 is 15 amino acids long. The J segment lost 3 bases and the V segment lost 0 bases, leaving 5 bases of the junction unmatched. The CDR3, as DNA: TGTGCCAGCAGCCAAGAGGGGGGGGAGAACTACGAGCAGTACTTC. This sequence encodes CASSQEGGENYEQYF.

The chain employs TRBV10-2 and TRBJ1-2; D not certain. V was trimmed by 8 bases and J by 3 bases, leaving 10 bases between them. The CDR3 length is 12 residues. The germline V gene has CDR1 WSHSY and CDR2 SAAADI. CDR3 nucleotide sequence: TGCGCCAGCCTTAAAGACGACTATGGCTACACCTTC. This codes for CASLKDDYGYTF.

A single count supports this clone. The chain recombines TRBV5-1 with TRBJ1-1; TRBD1 might be the D (6 bases). The CDR3 covers 12 residues. Germline V gives CDR1 SGHRS, CDR2 YFSETQ. The ends were cut back, 4 bases at V and 11 bases at J, with 15 bases in the middle. The CDR3 spells CASSPDSLGAFF. The CDR3 bases are TGCGCCAGCAGCCCGGACAGTTTGGGGGCTTTCTTT.

The chain joins TRBV9 to TRBJ1-5; no reliable D call. In germline, CDR1 is SGDLS, CDR2 YYNGEE. The CDR3 is 14 amino acids. V was shortened by 4 bases and J by 2 bases, with 10 bases between the two germline ends. CDR3 in amino acids: CASSPAQGNQPQHF. The CDR3 DNA is TGTGCCAGCAGCCCCGCTCAGGGCAATCAGCCCCAGCATTTT. The full variable domain, in which reference TRBV9 and TRBJ1-5 provide the parts outside the CDR3, is DSGVTQTPKHLITATGQRVTLRCSPRSGDLSVYWYQQSLDQGLQFLIQYYNGEERAKGNILERFSAQQFPDLHSELNLSSLELGDSALYFCASSPAQGNQPQHFGDGTRLSIL.

This clone was found once. The CDR3 is CASSETGYNEKLFF. The DNA of the CDR3 is TGTGCCAGCAGCGAAACAGGTTATAATGAAAAACTGTTTTTT. The J gene is TRBJ1-4, the V gene TRBV9, with a weak D call TRBD1 (5 bases). The germline V gene encodes CDR1 SGDLS and CDR2 YYNGEE. The CDR3 is 14 amino acids. Trimming cost V 3 bases and J 4 bases, with 10 bases left between them.

The chain joins TRBV6-5 to TRBJ2-7, with D perhaps TRBD1 (5 bases). Germline lookup yields CDR1 MNHEY and CDR2 SVGAGI. The V gene lost 5 bases and the J gene lost 2 bases, with 10 bases spanning the gap. This CDR3 has 13 residues. The CDR3 nucleotides read TGTGCCAGCAGTATCGGCAGGGCCTACGAGCAGTACTTC. Protein product: CASSIGRAYEQYF.

The chain employs TRBV10-1 and TRBJ1-3; D remains ambiguous. Germline V CDR1 and CDR2: WNHNN, SYGVQD (reference sequence). CDR3 length equals 15 residues. Trimming removed 6 bases from V and 0 bases from J, with 12 bases in between. CDR3 loop: CASRLPLVSGNTIYF. CDR3 nucleotide sequence: TGCGCCAGCAGGTTACCCCTTGTCTCTGGAAACACCATATATTTT.

The chain combines TRBV4-3 with TRBJ2-7; 9 nucleotides line up with TRBD2. V shed 0 bases and J 2 bases; nucleotides not matched to a gene: 5. CDR3 size: 16 residues. The germline CDR1 and CDR2 sequences are LGHNA and YSLEER. CDR3 region: CASSQEWGLATYEQYF. The DNA of the CDR3 is TGCGCCAGCAGCCAAGAATGGGGACTAGCTACCTACGAGCAGTACTTC.

The chain joins TRBV5-1 to TRBJ2-5; TRBD2 matches at 13 bases. Trimming took 2 bases from V and 3 from J; bases not matched to a gene: 7. The CDR3 extends over 17 amino acids. Germline V gives CDR1 SGHRS, CDR2 YFSETQ. The CDR3 DNA reads TGCGCCAGCAGCTTTGACCCACTAGCGGGGGGGAAAGAGACCCAGTACTTC. Protein sequence: CASSFDPLAGGKETQYF.